These T cell receptor beta chains were read from a single sample in a study of T cells in Graves' hyperthyroidism and ophthalmopathy. From the multiplex PCR reads, TCRdb called clonotypes with MiXCR, one entry per CDR3 protein. The sample shows hundreds of thousands of distinct CDR3 sequences, around 38% of them seen only once. Sequenced input: blood. These receptors came from a man in his late teens or twenties with Graves' hyperthyroidism. CDR3s include the opening cysteine and the closing phenylalanine or tryptophan. The order of the fields is D gene, clone size, J gene, V gene, CDR3 protein, CDR3 DNA. The D gene is left open where the match is weak. Clone size is not always given. Where it is, it says once, few, many or a class for expanded clones.

>-|-|TRBJ1-2|TRBV5-1
CASGDYTGEDGYTF
TGCGCCAGCGGGGACTACACCGGGGAGGACGGCTACACCTTC
>-|few|TRBJ1-5|TRBV10-3
CASSSTAGGNQPQHF
TGTGCCAGCAGTTCCACGGCAGGGGGCAATCAGCCCCAGCATTTT
>TRBD1|-|TRBJ2-7|TRBV2
CATRQGREQYF
TGTGCCACCCGACAGGGGCGCGAGCAGTACTTC
>-|few|TRBJ1-2|TRBV5-1
CASRSAVNYGYTF
TGCGCCAGCAGGTCCGCGGTTAACTATGGCTACACCTTC
>TRBD1|many|TRBJ2-6|TRBV6-6
CASRETGRANVLTF
TGTGCCAGCAGAGAGACAGGGAGGGCCAACGTCCTGACTTTC
>TRBD1|many|TRBJ1-6|TRBV6-5
CASRAGQGSPLHF
TGTGCCAGCAGGGCGGGACAGGGTTCACCCCTCCACTTT
>-|few|TRBJ2-5|TRBV7-9
CASSPEGLGLAETQYF
TGTGCCAGCAGCCCAGAGGGGCTGGGGCTAGCAGAGACCCAGTACTTC
>-|few|TRBJ2-2|TRBV5-5
CASWDPAGELFF
TGTGCCAGCTGGGATCCTGCCGGGGAGCTGTTTTTT
>-|few|TRBJ1-1|TRBV5-1
CASSWGADTEAFF
TGCGCCAGCAGCTGGGGGGCGGACACTGAAGCTTTCTTT
>-|few|TRBJ1-6|TRBV4-1
CASSQEDQGHGNSPLHF
TGCGCCAGCAGCCAAGAGGATCAGGGACATGGAAATTCACCCCTCCACTTT
>TRBD1|-|TRBJ1-5|TRBV12-3/TRBV12-4
CASMGTGDSNQPQHF
TGTGCCAGCATGGGGACAGGGGATAGCAATCAGCCCCAGCATTTT
>TRBD2|many|TRBJ2-7|TRBV15
CATSRVGGGSYEQYF
TGTGCCACCAGCAGAGTGGGGGGGGGCTCCTACGAGCAGTACTTC
>-|many|TRBJ1-1|TRBV14
CASSQRAQAFF
TGTGCCAGCAGCCAACGGGCACAAGCTTTCTTT
>TRBD1|-|TRBJ2-5|TRBV9
CASSVEGTGVETQYF
TGTGCCAGCAGCGTAGAGGGGACAGGGGTAGAGACCCAGTACTTC